The source of this T cell receptor beta chain is a study of shared clonotypes between healthy human individuals. General study results and limits: How much donors shared clonotypes was expected to be affected by sequencing depth. All-four-donor shared clonotypes had higher generation probabilities than non-shared clonotypes did. Few donors limited the genetic and exposure-history diversity represented.

The table came from immunoSEQ multiplex PCR; TCRdb's copy has only in-frame clones and leaves some out. The sample includes some 1 million clones, around 76% of them seen just once. Germline V gene data show CDR1 as SGHRS and CDR2 as YFSETQ. The CDR3 is 15 residues long. J lost 4 bases, V lost 1 base, and 6 bases had no gene match. Notes on this clone: Its antigen remains unidentified.

The origin of this receptor is a man aged 18 to 35 in good health. The sequenced sample was memory CD4+ T cells sorted from blood. The subset denotes: CD45RA-negative fraction. The rearrangement uses TRBV5-1 and TRBJ2-3; 7 bases line up with TRBD2. CDR3 sequence: CASSLQAGVSDTQYF. The CDR3, as DNA: TGCGCCAGCAGCTTGCAGGCGGGGGTTTCAGATACGCAGTATTTT.